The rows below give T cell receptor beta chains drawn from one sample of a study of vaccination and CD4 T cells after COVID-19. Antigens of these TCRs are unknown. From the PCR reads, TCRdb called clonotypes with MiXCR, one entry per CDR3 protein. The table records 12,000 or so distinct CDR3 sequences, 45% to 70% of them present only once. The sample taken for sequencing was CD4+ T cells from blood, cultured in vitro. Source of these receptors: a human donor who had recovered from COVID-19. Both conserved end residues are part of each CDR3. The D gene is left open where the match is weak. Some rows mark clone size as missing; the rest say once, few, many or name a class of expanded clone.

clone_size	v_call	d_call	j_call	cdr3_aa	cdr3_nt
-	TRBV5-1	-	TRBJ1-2	CASSLSALTDYGYTF	TGCGCCAGCAGCTTGAGTGCACTAACTGACTATGGCTACACCTTC
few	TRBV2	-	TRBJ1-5	CASRGRFDQPQHF	TGTGCCAGCCGCGGGAGGTTTGATCAGCCCCAGCATTTT
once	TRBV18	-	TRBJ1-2	CAGSPGAGGGYTF	TGTGCCGGCTCACCAGGGGCGGGAGGTGGCTACACCTTC
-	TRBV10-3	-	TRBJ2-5	CAIREGAEETQYF	TGTGCCATCAGGGAAGGGGCTGAAGAGACCCAGTACTTC
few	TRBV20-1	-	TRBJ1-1	CSARVVEPTTEAFF	TGCAGTGCTAGAGTGGTTGAACCCACTACTGAAGCTTTCTTT
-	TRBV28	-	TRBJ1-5	CATSQVYSNQPQHF	TGTGCCACCTCACAAGTCTATAGCAATCAGCCCCAGCATTTT
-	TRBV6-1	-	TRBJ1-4	CASSGSRGVREKLFF	TGTGCCAGCAGTGGCTCAAGGGGGGTTAGAGAAAAACTGTTTTTT
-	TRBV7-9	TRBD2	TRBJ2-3	CASSLAPHLSGRTDTQYF	TGTGCCAGCAGCTTAGCCCCTCACCTTAGCGGGAGAACAGATACGCAGTATTTT
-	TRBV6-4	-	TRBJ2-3	CASSTTEGDTQYF	TGTGCCAGCTCAACGACGGAGGGAGATACGCAGTATTTT
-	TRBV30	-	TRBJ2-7	CAWVRWSLKGNGTYEQYF	TGTGCCTGGGTCCGGTGGAGCCTAAAGGGGAATGGGACCTACGAGCAGTACTTC
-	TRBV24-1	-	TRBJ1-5	CATSDLDSNQPQHF	TGTGCCACCAGTGATTTGGACAGCAATCAGCCCCAGCATTTT
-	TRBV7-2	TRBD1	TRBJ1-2	CASRPRGRNGYTF	TGTGCCAGCAGACCGAGGGGGCGGAATGGCTACACCTTC
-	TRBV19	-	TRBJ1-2	CASKGAQDKGYTF	TGTGCCAGTAAGGGCGCTCAGGACAAAGGCTACACCTTC
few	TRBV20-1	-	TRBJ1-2	CSVPDSPYGYTF	TGCAGTGTACCGGACAGCCCGTATGGCTACACCTTC
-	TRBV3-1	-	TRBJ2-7	CASGLGHEQYF	TGTGCCAGTGGCCTCGGGCACGAGCAGTACTTC
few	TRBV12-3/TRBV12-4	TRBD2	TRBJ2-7	CASSLGSGSSYEQYF	TGTGCCAGCAGTTTGGGAAGCGGGAGCTCCTACGAGCAGTACTTC